These 9 T cell receptor beta chains were all obtained from the same sample, sequenced in a study of lymphopenia after photon versus proton radiotherapy. TCRdb keeps only in-frame clones here, not all; method: immunoSEQ multiplex PCR. This table holds some 30,000 clones, nearly 90% found once. The sample in question was peripheral blood, obtained from a patient treated with proton-based radiotherapy. Source of these receptors: a woman between 65 and 79 years old with pancreatic cancer. Some clones in this sample may be carry-over from other donors' samples.

This rearrangement joins TRBV28 to TRBJ1-1, with D uncertain. CDR1 and CDR2 (germline): MDHEN, SYDVKM. CDR3 length: 13 residues. V was shortened by 5 bases and J by 6 bases, with 13 bases between the two germline ends. CDR3 protein: CASSTPSVAEAFF. The CDR3 nucleotides read TGTGCCAGCAGTACCCCCTCAGTGGCTGAAGCTTTCTTT.

This clone was counted between two and nine times. V is TRBV19 and J is TRBJ1-5; 10 bases are a match to TRBD1. Looked up from germline, CDR1 is LNHDA and CDR2 is SQIVND (reference sequence). V gave up 8 bases and J gave up 7 bases; unmatched junction bases: 5. This CDR3 region has 13 residues. CDR3 residues: CASGGTGAQPQHF. The CDR3 nucleotides are TGTGCCAGTGGGGGGACAGGGGCCCAGCCCCAGCATTTT.

V is TRBV10-2 and J is TRBJ1-3, with D hard to call. The germline V gene has CDR1 WSHSY and CDR2 SAAADI. CDR3 length: 14 amino acids. V dropped 5 bases and J dropped 0 bases, with 8 bases sitting between them. CDR3 protein: CASSWRYSGNTIYF. DNA for the CDR3: TGCGCCAGCAGTTGGAGATACTCTGGAAACACCATATATTTT.

The chain joins TRBV11-2 to TRBJ2-7; the match to TRBD2 covers 12 bases. Germline trimming cut 3 bases from V and 6 bases from J; bases unmatched to any gene: 6. This CDR3 is built from 15 residues. Germline V gene data show CDR1 as SGHAT and CDR2 as FQNNGV. The CDR3 is CASSLTSGRVTEQYF. The CDR3 DNA sequence: TGTGCCAGCAGCTTGACTAGCGGGAGAGTTACCGAGCAGTACTTC.

V usage is TRBV9 and J usage is TRBJ2-1; D gene ambiguous. Per germline, CDR1 SGDLS and CDR2 YYNGEE. V lost 0 bases, J lost 15 bases, and 13 bases lay in between. The CDR3 runs 12 residues. The chain's CDR3 is CASSVAPLKLFF. The CDR3 DNA follows: TGTGCCAGCAGCGTAGCCCCACTGAAACTGTTCTTC.

The V gene is TRBV29-1, the J gene TRBJ1-2; possibly TRBD1 for D (6 bases). CDR1 and CDR2 (germline): SQVTM, ANQGSEA. Deletions cut 7 bases from V and 1 base from J, with 22 bases between. CDR3 length: 16 residues. CDR3 loop: CSAVDRFPLVNYGYTF. CDR3 DNA sequence: TGCAGCGCAGTAGACAGGTTCCCGCTTGTTAACTATGGCTACACCTTC.

The rearrangement links TRBV30 to TRBJ2-1; D is undetermined. The V end lost 1 base, the J end lost 6 bases, and 13 bases lay between the germline ends. The germline V gene has CDR1 GTSNPN and CDR2 SVGIG (reference sequence). This CDR3 is built from 14 residues. CDR3 in DNA: TGTGCCTGGAGTGCCGATTTGGGTGGCAATGAGCAGTTCTTC. This translates into CAWSADLGGNEQFF. Based on the CDR3 plus reference TRBV30 and TRBJ2-1, the full variable domain is SQTIHQWPATLVQPVGSPLSLECTVEGTSNPNLYWYRQAAGRGLQLLFYSVGIGQISSEVPQNLSASRPQDRQFILSSKKLLLSDSGFYLCAWSADLGGNEQFFGPGTRLTVL.

The chain is built from TRBV10-1 and TRBJ2-3; D ambiguous. This CDR3 is 13 amino acids long. Germline lookup yields CDR1 WNHNN and CDR2 SYGVQD (reference sequence). Trimming removed 7 bases at V and 0 bases at J, with 8 bases between. The CDR3 reads CASNGQSTDTQYF. As DNA, the CDR3 is TGCGCCAGCAACGGGCAGAGCACAGATACGCAGTATTTT.

The rearrangement uses TRBV4-1 and TRBJ2-7; D unclear. The CDR3 has 19 residues. Germline-derived CDR1 and CDR2 are MGHRA and YSYEKL. With 2 bases removed from V and 4 bases from J, the gap between germline ends came to 27 bases. For the CDR3, the DNA is TGCGCCAGCAGCCAATCCCGGCCCCCCCAGGTCCCCGGGCCTTACGAGCAGTACTTC. The encoded protein is CASSQSRPPQVPGPYEQYF.